This T cell receptor (beta chain) was obtained from a study of cytomegalovirus exposure and HLA in healthy donors. Study-level information: Early released data comprised 75 million to 100 million unique TCRs from HLA-typed donors.

Study results and limitations: Clonal expansion, a later analysis showed, was greater in HLA-associated TCR beta chains than in equally common others.

Germline values: CDR1 SGHNT, CDR2 YYREEE (reference sequence). The CDR3 sequence is 15 residues long. V was cut by 4 bases and J by 7 bases, with 15 bases left in between. PCR involved 60 Vbeta and 13 Jbeta primers. TCRdb's table, derived via immunoSEQ multiplex PCR, lists solely in-frame clones and lacks some. The sample shows about 200,000 clones, 70% to 80% of them seen only once. Details on this clone: Its antigen is not known.

This receptor was taken from a woman in her 30s in good health and CMV-seropositive. This chain uses TRBV5-4 with TRBJ1-6; D is perhaps TRBD1 (5 bases). The sample taken for sequencing was PBMCs. The DNA of the CDR3 is TGTGCCAGCAGCAGACTCCAGGGTGTCAATTCACCCCTCCACTTT. This codes for CASSRLQGVNSPLHF.